The present entry profiles one T cell receptor (beta chain) with its context. Its antigen is undetermined. Trimming pared 3 bases from V and 4 bases from J, leaving 9 bases between. The CDR3 is 13 amino acids. CDR1 is ENHRY and CDR2 is SYGVKD in the germline V gene. TCR beta libraries were made by quantitative 5'-RACE with molecular barcodes. Via MiXCR, TCRdb re-called the 5' RACE reads, giving one row per CDR3 protein. The table lists 240,000 or so distinct CDR3 sequences, roughly 10% of them singletons, with 6% to 7.5% in the top ten. The data originate from a study of CD8 T cells in ankylosing spondylitis. Study results and limitations: The clones that were linked to disease were reported to be significantly enriched in matched synovial fluid samples from ankylosing spondylitis patients. A CD8+ phenotype characterized the disease-linked clones, which were relatively rare in peripheral blood.

The TCR originated in a male donor with ankylosing spondylitis or in good health (not recorded which). The chain couples TRBV10-3 to TRBJ2-5; D might be TRBD2 (5 bases). Source material: blood, either unsorted or a sorted T cell fraction (not recorded which). The CDR3 sequence is CAISEIGGETQYF. The CDR3 nucleotides are TGTGCCATCAGTGAAATCGGAGGAGAGACCCAGTACTTC.